One sample yielded the 8 T cell receptor beta chains listed below, sequenced in a study of cytomegalovirus exposure and HLA in healthy donors (dated by TCRdb to 2017 to 2019). Library creation used the immunoSEQ multiplex PCR assay. A mixture of 60 forward primers for TCR Vbeta segments and 13 reverse primers for TCR Jbeta segments was used in the multiplex PCR. The source is immuneACCESS, and TCRdb retained only in-frame sequences with V and J called. Part of the clones is not carried over; for the studies checked, unresolved V genes explain less than half of this, and the remainder is unexplained. The sample table contains about 88,000 clones; only one count was recorded for about 87% of them. The ten largest clones add up to about 2.5% of the sample. Input material: PBMCs. Source of these receptors: a young man in good health and CMV-seronegative.

The V and J genes are TRBV28 and TRBJ1-4; TRBD1 might be the D (5 bases). V lost 2 bases and J lost 5, with 9 bases in between. The length of the CDR3 is 14 residues. From germline, CDR1 is MDHEN and CDR2 SYDVKM. CDR3 DNA sequence: TGTGCCAGCAGTTTAGTGGCAGGGAATGAAAAACTGTTTTTT. Protein product: CASSLVAGNEKLFF. Full variable domain (remainder filled in from reference TRBV28 and TRBJ1-4): DVKVTQSSRYLVKRTGEKVFLECVQDMDHENMFWYRQDPGLGLRLIYFSYDVKMKEKGDIPEGYSVSREKKERFSLILESASTNQTSMYLCASSLVAGNEKLFFGSGTQLSVL.

The chain has TRBV18 and TRBJ2-2; 10 bases agree with TRBD1. Germline-derived CDR1 and CDR2 are KGHSH and LQKENI. The CDR3 sequence is 16 residues long. The junction had 3 bases not matched to a gene; V was cut back by 3 bases and J by 2 bases. CDR3 sequence reads: CASSPRTGGNTGELFF. CDR3 in DNA: TGTGCCAGCTCACCCCGGACAGGGGGAAACACCGGGGAGCTGTTTTTT.

V usage is TRBV20-1 and J usage is TRBJ1-4; the D is unclear. Trimming stripped 6 bases from V and 7 bases from J, with 9 bases between. From germline, CDR1 is DFQATT and CDR2 SNEGSKA (reference sequence). The CDR3 covers 11 residues. The CDR3 nucleotides are TGCAGTGCGGGGAGAGGTGAAAAACTGTTTTTT. Translation: CSAGRGEKLFF.

The chain couples TRBV6-5 to TRBJ2-5; 7 bases agree with TRBD2. The germline V gene encodes CDR1 MNHEY and CDR2 SVGAGI. V lost 1 base, J lost 11 bases, and 16 bases stayed unmatched. The CDR3 extends over 16 amino acids. The CDR3 sequence: CASSYLSGTSRREQYF. The CDR3 region has the DNA TGTGCCAGCAGTTACTTAAGCGGGACCTCCCGGAGAGAGCAGTACTTC.

This clone came up once. V gene TRBV7-6 combines with J gene TRBJ1-3, with D uncertain. The CDR3 length is 16 residues. Germline V CDR1 and CDR2: SGHVS, FNYEAQ. The germline V and J ends were trimmed by 4 bases and 0 bases, with 13 bases remaining between them. CDR3 protein: CASSSGPGFSGNTIYF. The CDR3 DNA follows: TGTGCCAGCAGCTCCGGGCCGGGATTCTCTGGAAACACCATATATTTT.

The rearrangement links TRBV19 to TRBJ1-1; 9 bases map to TRBD1. The CDR3 has 14 amino acids. CDR1 and CDR2 from the germline V gene are LNHDA and SQIVND (reference sequence). J gave up 0 bases and V 6 bases, and 2 bases lay outside the gene matches. The CDR3 here is CASRGTGLNTEAFF. Here the CDR3 DNA reads TGTGCCAGTAGGGGGACAGGGCTGAACACTGAAGCTTTCTTT.

The chain carries TRBV2 and TRBJ1-2; a weak D match, TRBD1 (5 bases). This CDR3 is built from 12 residues. V was pared by 8 bases and J by 4 bases, with 11 bases between. From germline, CDR1 is SNHLY and CDR2 FYNNEI. Here the CDR3 DNA reads TGTGCCAGCCAGGGAACAATCTATGGCTACACCTTC. It specifies CASQGTIYGYTF.

The genes are TRBV4-3 and TRBJ1-1; the D gene is possibly TRBD1 (6 bases). The CDR3 totals 12 residues. V gave up 1 base and J gave up 7 bases, with 7 bases separating them. Germline CDR1 and CDR2: LGHNA and YSLEER. CDR3 amino acids: CASSQGGREAFF. The CDR3 DNA is TGCGCCAGCAGCCAAGGGGGGCGTGAAGCTTTCTTT.